The clone carrying this T cell receptor beta chain was counted ten times or more. No antigen is known for it. Germline CDR1 and CDR2: MDHEN and SYDVKM. Between the trimmed V and J ends, which lost 5 bases and 1 base, there was a span of 14 bases. The CDR3 spans 15 residues. This record belongs to a study of regulatory T cells in long-lasting Graves disease. In the study overall: In persistent Graves' disease, antithyroid drugs had been taken for over 5 years and TSH receptor antibodies stayed positive.

Study-level results: It is possible that accuracy was reduced by the small size of the sample. Among samples with persistent disease, TRBV28, TRBJ1-2 and TRBJ2-5 were favored.

Investigators prepared the TCR beta libraries by applying iRepertoire HTBI primers and Arm-PCR of CDR3 regions. One entry per CDR3 protein, called by TCRdb with MiXCR from the multiplex PCR reads. The table includes around 460,000 distinct CDR3 sequences, approximately 23% detected once. Time point denoted: persistent/refractory GD, antithyroid drugs over 5 years with positive TRAb. Construction of the TCR library relied on RNA isolated from PBMCs. The TCR sequence derives from a female donor with Graves disease. This sequence joins TRBV28 and TRBJ1-1; D may be TRBD1 (6 bases). Material: peripheral blood mononuclear cells (PBMCs), obtained when the disease was refractory, from a patient treated with antithyroid drugs. CDR3 amino acids: CASSPQGRGNTEAFF. In DNA, the CDR3 is TGTGCCAGCAGTCCGCAGGGGCGAGGGAACACTGAAGCTTTCTTT. Full variable domain (remainder filled in from reference TRBV28 and TRBJ1-1): DVKVTQSSRYLVKRTGEKVFLECVQDMDHENMFWYRQDPGLGLRLIYFSYDVKMKEKGDIPEGYSVSREKKERFSLILESASTNQTSMYLCASSPQGRGNTEAFFGQGTRLTVV.